This paragraph covers one T cell receptor (beta chain) sequence. With 2 bases removed from V and 7 bases from J, the gap between germline ends came to 12 bases. This CDR3 is built from 14 residues. Germline lookup yields CDR1 LNHDA and CDR2 SQIVND (reference sequence). This sample was taken from a study of blood T cell repertoires in COVID-19. In the study overall: The origin of the acute and convalescent COVID-19 samples was the United States, Italy and Spain. PBMCs, B-cell-depleted T cells, or T cells were the source of the cDNA or gDNA that made up the material.

Participants spanned ages about 18 to 100 years and resided in about 25 US areas. Grouping used clinical history reported by participants in a survey and questionnaire. The protocol was immunoSEQ multiplex PCR, while the TCRdb copy is restricted to in-frame clones and leaves out a portion. The sample includes fewer than 450,000 clones, approximately 85% of them seen just once. The chain is built from TRBV19 and TRBJ1-5; D unclear. Source material: PBMCs or T cells enriched from blood (not recorded which). The source is a woman between 35 and 50 years old with acute COVID-19. This chain's CDR3 is CASSIFGDGQPQHF. CDR3 nucleotides: TGTGCCAGTAGTATATTCGGGGATGGCCAGCCCCAGCATTTT.